In its sample, the clone carrying this T cell receptor beta chain was seen many times. In germline, CDR1 is SGHRS, CDR2 YFSETQ. This CDR3 has 15 residues. V was cut by 4 bases and J by 3 bases, with 16 bases left in between. Uncontrolled infection, other autoimmune disease, pregnancy and lactation each barred patients from inclusion. TCR beta CDR3 sequences were amplified from RNA transcripts. An initial round of RT-PCR targeting the TCR CDR3 relied on the HTBI primer set. Using its own MiXCR run on the multiplex PCR reads, TCRdb lists one record per CDR3 protein. In the table there are about 400,000 distinct CDR3 sequences, 15% to 19% of which are singletons. The data derive from a study of T cells in Graves' hyperthyroidism and ophthalmopathy.

The origin of this receptor is a woman aged 18-29 years with Graves' hyperthyroidism. The rearrangement uses TRBV5-1 and TRBJ1-1; tentative D call: TRBD1 (6 bases). Source material: blood. The CDR3 bases are TGCGCCAGCAGCCACGGGACACCCCTGGACACTGAAGCTTTCTTT. Protein: CASSHGTPLDTEAFF.